This T cell receptor (beta chain) was documented in a study of T cell responses to AZD1222 COVID-19 vaccine. Sequencing was performed with immunoSEQ multiplex PCR; in TCRdb, only in-frame clones are kept and a portion is missing. The sample has 120,000 or so clones; roughly 86% are singletons. From germline, CDR1 is SGHTA and CDR2 FQGTGA. V lost 5 bases to trimming and J lost 0 bases; unmatched junction nucleotides: 11. This CDR3 is 18 amino acids long. Study-wide results and caveats: A reported finding is that nearly half of spike-specific TCRs target unmutated variant regions. A rise in Spike-specific TCR breadth and depth followed two AZD1222 doses. White British ancestry dominated among donors, who included more females, and clonal diversity was possibly underestimated.

Regarding this clone: Its antigen is undetermined.

This receptor was taken from an adult who received the AZD1222 COVID-19 vaccine. Sequencing was performed on peripheral blood, taken 28 days after the second AZD1222 dose. The V and J genes are TRBV7-3 and TRBJ2-1; 9 nucleotides align to TRBD2. The DNA of the CDR3 is TGTGCCAGCAGCCTACGAGCCTTTAGCGGGAGCTCCTACAATGAGCAGTTCTTC. Translating it yields CASSLRAFSGSSYNEQFF.